This note documents a single TCR beta chain sequence. Its specificity is unknown. The data derive from a study of T cell responses to AZD1222 COVID-19 vaccine. Findings and caveats of the study: It was only after the peak T cell response that any repertoires were sampled. Rises in breadth and depth of Spike-specific TCRs came after two AZD1222 doses.

Sequencing used immunoSEQ multiplex PCR; TCRdb keeps in-frame clones, though not all of them. The table has about 89,000 clones, about 88% seen once; the top ten hold 5% to 6%. In germline, CDR1 is SGHDN, CDR2 FVKESK. The CDR3 contains 18 residues. V lost 4 bases and J lost 4; bases outside the gene matches: 16. Investigators merged groups given second doses at roughly 4 or roughly 12 weeks. This chain links TRBV14 with TRBJ1-2, with 9 bases that match TRBD1. The sequenced sample was peripheral blood, obtained 28 days after the second AZD1222 dose. This TCR was recovered from an adult who received the AZD1222 COVID-19 vaccine. In nucleotides, the CDR3 is TGTGCCAGCAGCCCAACCGGGACAGGGAAGAGGGGGTTCTATGGCTACACCTTC. Protein product: CASSPTGTGKRGFYGYTF.